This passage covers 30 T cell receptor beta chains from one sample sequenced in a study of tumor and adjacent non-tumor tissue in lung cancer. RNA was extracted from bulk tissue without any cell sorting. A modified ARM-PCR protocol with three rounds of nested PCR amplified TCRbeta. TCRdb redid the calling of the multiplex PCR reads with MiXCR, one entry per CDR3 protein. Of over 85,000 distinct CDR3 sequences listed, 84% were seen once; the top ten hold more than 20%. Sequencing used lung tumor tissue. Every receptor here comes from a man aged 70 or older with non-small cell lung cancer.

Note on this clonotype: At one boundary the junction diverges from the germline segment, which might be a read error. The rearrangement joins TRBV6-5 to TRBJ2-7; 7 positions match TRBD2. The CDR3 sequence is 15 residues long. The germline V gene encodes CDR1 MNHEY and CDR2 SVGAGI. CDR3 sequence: CAIGRRLAVSYEQYF. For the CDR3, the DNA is TGCGCCATCGGAAGGAGACTAGCAGTTTCTTACGAGCAATACTTC.

CDR3 coding DNA: TGCGCCAGCAGGTCGGACAGCGATACCTACGAGCAGTACTTC. This gives the protein CASRSDSDTYEQYF. This chain uses TRBV5-1 with TRBJ2-7; D possibly corresponds to TRBD1 (6 bases). Germline V lookup: CDR1 SGHRS, CDR2 YFSETQ. The CDR3 loop spans 14 amino acids. Trimming shortened V by 5 bases and J by 2 bases, and 14 bases separated the two germline ends.

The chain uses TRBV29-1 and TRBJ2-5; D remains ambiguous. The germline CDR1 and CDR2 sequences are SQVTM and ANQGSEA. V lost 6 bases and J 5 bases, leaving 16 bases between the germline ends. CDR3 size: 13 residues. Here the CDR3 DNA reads TGCAGCGTGGCAGAAAGGTTCCATGAGACCCAGTACTTC. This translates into CSVAERFHETQYF.

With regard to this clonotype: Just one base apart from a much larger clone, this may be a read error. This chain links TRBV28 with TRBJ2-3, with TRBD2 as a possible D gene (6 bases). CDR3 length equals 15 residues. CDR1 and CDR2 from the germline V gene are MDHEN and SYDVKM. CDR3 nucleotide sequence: TGTGCCAGCAGACGACCCGGACTAATCACAGAGACGCAGTATTTT. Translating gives CASRRPGLITETQYF. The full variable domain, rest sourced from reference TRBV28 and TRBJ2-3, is DVKVTQSSRYLVKRTGEKVFLECVQDMDHENMFWYRQDPGLGLRLIYFSYDVKMKEKGDIPEGYSVSREKKERFSLILESASTNQTSMYLCASRRPGLITETQYFGPGTRLTVL.

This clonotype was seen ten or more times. CDR3 in amino acids: CASSGERSSSYNEQFF. CDR3 DNA sequence: TGTGCCAGCAGCGGGGAGCGGAGTAGCTCCTACAATGAGCAGTTCTTC. The chain combines TRBV5-4 with TRBJ2-1; a weak D match, TRBD2 (5 bases). CDR3 length: 16 amino acids. V lost 4 bases and J 0 bases, leaving 14 bases between the germline ends. Germline loops: CDR1 SGHNT, CDR2 YYREEE (reference sequence).

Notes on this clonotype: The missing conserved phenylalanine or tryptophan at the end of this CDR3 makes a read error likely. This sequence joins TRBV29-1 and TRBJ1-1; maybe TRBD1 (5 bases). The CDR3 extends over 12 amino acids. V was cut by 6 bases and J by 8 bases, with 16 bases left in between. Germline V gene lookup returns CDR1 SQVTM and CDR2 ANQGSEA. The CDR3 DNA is TGCAGCGTACGGGGCCAGGGCCTCGAAGCTTTCGAT. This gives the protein CSVRGQGLEAFD.

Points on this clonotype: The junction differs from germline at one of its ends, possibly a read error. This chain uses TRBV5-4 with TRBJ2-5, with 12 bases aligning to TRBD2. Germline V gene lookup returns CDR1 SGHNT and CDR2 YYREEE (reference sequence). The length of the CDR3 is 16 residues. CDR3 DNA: TGTGCCAGCAGCAACGGACTAGCGGGAAACGGGGAGACCCAGTATTTC. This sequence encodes CASSNGLAGNGETQYF.

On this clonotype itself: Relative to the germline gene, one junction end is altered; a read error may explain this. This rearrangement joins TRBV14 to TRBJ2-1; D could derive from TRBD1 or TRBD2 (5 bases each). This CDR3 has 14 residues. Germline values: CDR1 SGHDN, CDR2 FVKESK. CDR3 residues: CASSQRGEGRELFF. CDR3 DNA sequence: TGTGCCAGTAGCCAGAGGGGAGAGGGGCGTGAGCTGTTCTTC.

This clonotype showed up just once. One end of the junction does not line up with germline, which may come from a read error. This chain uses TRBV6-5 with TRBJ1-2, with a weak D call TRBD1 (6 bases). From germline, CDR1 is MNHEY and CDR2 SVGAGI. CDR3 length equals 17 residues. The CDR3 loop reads CTSRPTTGGRGYYGYTF. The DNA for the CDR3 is TGTACCAGCAGACCTACGACCGGGGGGCGAGGTTACTATGGCTACACCTTC.

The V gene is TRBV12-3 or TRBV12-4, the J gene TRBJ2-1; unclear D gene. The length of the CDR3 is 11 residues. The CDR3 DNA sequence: TGTGTCAACAGTTTGGGTTATGAGCAGTTCTTC. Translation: CVNSLGYEQFF.

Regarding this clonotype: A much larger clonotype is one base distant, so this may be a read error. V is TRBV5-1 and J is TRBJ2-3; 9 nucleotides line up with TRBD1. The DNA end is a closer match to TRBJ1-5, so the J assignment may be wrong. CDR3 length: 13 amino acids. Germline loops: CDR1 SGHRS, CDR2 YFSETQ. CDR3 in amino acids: CASAGQGEDTQHF. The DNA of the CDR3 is TGCGCCAGCGCGGGACAGGGTGAGGATACGCAGCATTTT.

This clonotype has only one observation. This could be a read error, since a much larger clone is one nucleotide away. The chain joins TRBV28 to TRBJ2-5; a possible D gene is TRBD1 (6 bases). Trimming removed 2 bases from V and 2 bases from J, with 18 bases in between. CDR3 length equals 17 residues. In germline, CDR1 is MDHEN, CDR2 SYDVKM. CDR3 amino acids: CASSLGWTEKSQETQYF. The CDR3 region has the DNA TGTGCCAGCAGTTTAGGGTGGACAGAGAAATCGCAAGAGACCCAGTACTTC.

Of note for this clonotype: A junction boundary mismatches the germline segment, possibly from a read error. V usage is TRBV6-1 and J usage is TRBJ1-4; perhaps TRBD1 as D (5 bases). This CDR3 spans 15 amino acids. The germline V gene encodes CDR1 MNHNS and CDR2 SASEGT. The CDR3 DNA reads TGTACCAGCAGTGTTTCGATAGGGGCTAATGAAAAACTGTTTTTT. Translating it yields CTSSVSIGANEKLFF.

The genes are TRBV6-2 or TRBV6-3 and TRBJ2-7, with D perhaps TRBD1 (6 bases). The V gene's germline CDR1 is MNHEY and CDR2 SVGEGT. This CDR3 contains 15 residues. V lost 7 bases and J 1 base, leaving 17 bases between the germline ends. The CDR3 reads CASITKTGGSYEQYF. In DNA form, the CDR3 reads TGTGCCAGCATTACTAAGACAGGTGGGTCCTACGAGCAGTACTTC.

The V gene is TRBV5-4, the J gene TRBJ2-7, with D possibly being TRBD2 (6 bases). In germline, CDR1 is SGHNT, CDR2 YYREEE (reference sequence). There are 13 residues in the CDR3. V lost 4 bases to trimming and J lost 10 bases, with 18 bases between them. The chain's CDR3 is CASSMVSSGEQYF. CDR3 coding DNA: TGTGCCAGCAGCATGGTTTCGTCGGGGGAACAGTACTTC.

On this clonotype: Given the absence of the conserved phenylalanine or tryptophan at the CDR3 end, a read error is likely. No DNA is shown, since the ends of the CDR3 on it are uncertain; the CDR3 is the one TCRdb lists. The CDR3 is CASSFDRVLGYTL. V usage is TRBV28 and J usage is TRBJ1-2; the table's TRBD1 call for D was not verified on the DNA. The CDR3 spans 13 amino acids, including both terminal residues. Per germline, CDR1 MDHEN and CDR2 SYDVKM.

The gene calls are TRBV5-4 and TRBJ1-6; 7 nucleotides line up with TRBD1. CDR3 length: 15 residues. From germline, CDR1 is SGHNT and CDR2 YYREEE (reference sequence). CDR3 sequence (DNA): TGTGCAAGAAGCCGAACAGGGGATCATAATTCACCCCTCCACTTT. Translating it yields CARSRTGDHNSPLHF. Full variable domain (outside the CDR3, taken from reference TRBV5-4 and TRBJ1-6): ETGVTQSPTHLIKTRGQQVTLRCSSQSGHNTVSWYQQALGQGPQFIFQYYREEENGRGNFPPRFSGLQFPNYSSELNVNALELDDSALYLCARSRTGDHNSPLHFGNGTRLTVT.

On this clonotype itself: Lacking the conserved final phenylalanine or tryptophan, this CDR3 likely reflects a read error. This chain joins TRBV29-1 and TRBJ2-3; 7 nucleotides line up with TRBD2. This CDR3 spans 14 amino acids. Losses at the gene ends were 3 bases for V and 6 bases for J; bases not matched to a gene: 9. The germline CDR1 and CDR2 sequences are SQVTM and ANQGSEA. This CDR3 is CSVEGSSGRDTQYC. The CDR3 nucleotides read TGCAGCGTTGAGGGTTCATCCGGGAGGGATACGCAGTATTGT.

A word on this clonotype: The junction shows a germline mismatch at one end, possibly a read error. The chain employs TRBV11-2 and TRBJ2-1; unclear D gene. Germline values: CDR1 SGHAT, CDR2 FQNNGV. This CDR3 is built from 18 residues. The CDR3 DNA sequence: TGTGCCAGCAACTTACATGTGCGTGACTGGGCTTCCTACAATGAGCGGTTCTTC. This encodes CASNLHVRDWASYNERFF.

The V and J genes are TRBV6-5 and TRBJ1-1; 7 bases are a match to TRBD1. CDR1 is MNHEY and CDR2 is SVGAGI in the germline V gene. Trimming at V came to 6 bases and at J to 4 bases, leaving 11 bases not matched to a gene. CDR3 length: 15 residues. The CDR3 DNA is TGTGCCAGCAGGACCAGGACAGGATTGCTCACTGAAGCTTTCTTT. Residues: CASRTRTGLLTEAFF.

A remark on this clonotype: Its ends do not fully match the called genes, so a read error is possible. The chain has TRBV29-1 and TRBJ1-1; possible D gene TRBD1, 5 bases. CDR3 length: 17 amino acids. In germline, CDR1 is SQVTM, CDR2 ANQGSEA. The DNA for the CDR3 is TGCAGCGTTCCTGAGCTCGGGGCTCAGGCGGGGATCGCTGACGCTTTCTTT. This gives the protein CSVPELGAQAGIADAFF.

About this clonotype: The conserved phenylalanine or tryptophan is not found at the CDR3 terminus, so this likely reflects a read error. CDR3 in DNA: TGTGCTAGTGGTTTGATGTATAATGGGCAGTTCATC. Its protein is CASGLMYNGQFI. The rearrangement links TRBV12-5 to TRBJ2-1; D unresolved. Germline CDR1 is LGHNT and CDR2 is FRNRAP. The CDR3 is 12 residues long.

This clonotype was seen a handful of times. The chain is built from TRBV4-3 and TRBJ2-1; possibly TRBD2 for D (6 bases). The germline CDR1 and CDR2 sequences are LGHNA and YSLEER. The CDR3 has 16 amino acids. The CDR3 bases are TGCGATAGCAGCCAGGATACTAGTGGGAGGTATAATGAGCAGTTCTTC. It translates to CDSSQDTSGRYNEQFF.

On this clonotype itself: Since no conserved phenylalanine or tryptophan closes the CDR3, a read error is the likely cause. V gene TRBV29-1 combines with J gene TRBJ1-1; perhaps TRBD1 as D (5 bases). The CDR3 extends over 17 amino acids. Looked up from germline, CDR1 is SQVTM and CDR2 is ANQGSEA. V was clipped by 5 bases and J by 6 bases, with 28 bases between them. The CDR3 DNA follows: TGCAGCGTTCCTGAGCTCGGGGCTCAGGCGGGGATCGCTGAAGCTTTCCTT. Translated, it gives CSVPELGAQAGIAEAFL.

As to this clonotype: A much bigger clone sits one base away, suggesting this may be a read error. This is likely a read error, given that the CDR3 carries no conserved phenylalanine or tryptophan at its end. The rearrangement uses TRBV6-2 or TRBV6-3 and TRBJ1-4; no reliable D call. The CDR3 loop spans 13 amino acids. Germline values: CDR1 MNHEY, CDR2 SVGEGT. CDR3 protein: CVSKNSGYEKLFL. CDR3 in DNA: TGTGTCAGCAAAAACTCGGGTTATGAAAAACTGTTTCTT.

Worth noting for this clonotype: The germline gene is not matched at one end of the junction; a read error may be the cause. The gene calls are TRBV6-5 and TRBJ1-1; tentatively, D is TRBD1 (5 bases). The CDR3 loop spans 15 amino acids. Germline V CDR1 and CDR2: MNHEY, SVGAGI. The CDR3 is CASSSPDMLNTEAFF. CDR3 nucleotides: TGTGCTAGCAGCTCGCCGGACATGCTTAACACTGAAGCTTTCTTT.

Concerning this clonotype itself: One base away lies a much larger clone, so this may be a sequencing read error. The CDR3 loop is CASCLDNSYNEQFF. The CDR3 region has the DNA TGCGCCAGCTGCTTAGACAACTCCTACAATGAGCAGTTCTTC. This sequence joins TRBV5-1 and TRBJ2-1; unclear D gene. This CDR3 comprises 14 residues. Germline CDR1 reads SGHRS; CDR2 reads YFSETQ.

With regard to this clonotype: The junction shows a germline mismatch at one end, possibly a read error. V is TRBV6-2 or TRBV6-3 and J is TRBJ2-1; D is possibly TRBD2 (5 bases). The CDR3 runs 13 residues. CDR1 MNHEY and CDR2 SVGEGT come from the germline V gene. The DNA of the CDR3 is TGTGCTAGCAGTTCGAGGGTACGCAGTGAGCAGTTCTTC. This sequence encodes CASSSRVRSEQFF.

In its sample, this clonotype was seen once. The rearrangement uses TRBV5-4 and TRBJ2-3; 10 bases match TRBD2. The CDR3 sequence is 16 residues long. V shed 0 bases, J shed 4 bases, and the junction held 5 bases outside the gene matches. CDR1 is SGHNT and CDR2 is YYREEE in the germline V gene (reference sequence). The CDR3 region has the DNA TGTGCCAGCAGCTTGGGTCTAGCGGGAGTCGCAGATACGCAGTATTTT. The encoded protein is CASSLGLAGVADTQYF.

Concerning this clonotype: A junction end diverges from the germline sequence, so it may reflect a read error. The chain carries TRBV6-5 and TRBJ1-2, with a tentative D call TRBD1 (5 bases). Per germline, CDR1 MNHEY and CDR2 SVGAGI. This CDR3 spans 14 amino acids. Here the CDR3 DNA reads TGTGCCAGCTGTTACTCGGGACGAGGGTATGGCTACACCTTC. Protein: CASCYSGRGYGYTF.